This note documents a single T cell receptor (beta chain) sequence. Many counts were recorded for this clone. The specificity of this receptor is unknown. The read stops 3 residues short of the end of the CDR3; the missing end is completed from the germline J gene. Most of the CVID patients and most of the healthy controls were of Caucasian heritage. Heparinized peripheral whole blood samples of about 4.5 to 9 ml were obtained from each donor. Genomic DNA from adults with common variable immune deficiency (CVID) and from healthy adult controls was the source for sequencing TCRbeta CDR3 repertoires. A total of roughly 22 healthy adult volunteers (about 12 female and ten or so male; age range about 23 to 75 years, mean age about 32) were included in the control group. Diluted blood was density-centrifuged over Hypaque 1077 or Ficoll-Paque to isolate peripheral blood mononuclear cells. Genomic DNA was obtained from unsorted mononuclear cells using either Qiagen column purification or a centrifugation-based method.

For sequencing, equivalent amounts of genomic DNA were input from CVID and control samples. For every sample, a 60 bp segment covering the rearranged TCRbeta CDR3 region was amplified and then sequenced. The immunoSEQ assay, a bias-corrected multiplex PCR combined with high-throughput sequencing, was used for TCRbeta amplification. In the authors' own workflow: Each unique nucleotide sequence was treated as a clone and annotated with V, D and J genes, copy number and frequency. Sequences were labeled productive if in frame, and non-productive if out of frame or containing stop codons. As previously described, clonality was computed from Shannon's entropy. Mean CDR3 Kyte-Doolittle hydropathy was derived from the predicted amino acid sequences of productive clones. Scaled V gene usage was hierarchically clustered using Manhattan distance and complete linkage with the R hclust function. Sharing of clones by CDR3 amino acid sequence was evaluated through resampling of 12 repertoires per group over 100 rounds. The repertoires were searched for 70 published EBV-specific TCRbeta sequences and some 240 published CMV-specific TCRbeta sequences. Analysis left out a couple of CVID samples that produced under 10,000 sequences, so 40 to 45 CVID repertoires remained. As stored in TCRdb, this immuneACCESS dataset retains in-frame rearrangements with V and J assigned. A fraction of the clones does not appear; measured against another copy, unresolved V genes explain less than half of the discrepancy, and the remainder lacks a known reason. The V and J calls and clone size were taken over from that table, and D and trimming were inferred from the DNA. The sample comprises 30,000 or so clones, and every one was counted more than once. Jointly, the top ten make up 3.8% of the sample.

These data come from a study of T cell clonality in common variable immunodeficiency (dated by TCRdb to the mid-2010s). What the research found in general, with its limitations: Reportedly, TCRbeta sequences from CVID had fewer deletions and N-nucleotide insertions, and highly modified clones with 13 or more V deletions were absent from CVID. Correlations between repertoire features and clinical complications were limited by patient heterogeneity within the CVID cohort. According to the authors, figuring out what caused the increased clonality in CVID would require sequencing the repertoires of T cell subpopulations. TCRbeta clonality was higher in CVID subjects than in healthy controls (t-test p = 0.018), and the increase was most characteristic of about a third of subjects. Despite equal DNA input, controls averaged about 81,820 unique sequences per sample versus about 32,000 in CVID samples. Healthy controls shared more TCRbeta clones with each other than CVID subjects shared among themselves (p < 0.0001).

As encoded in the germline V gene (reference sequence), CDR1 is DFQATT while CDR2 is SNEGSKA. V and J are trimmed by 6 bases and 2 bases, and the gene matches miss 11 bases of the junction. From the cysteine up to the phenylalanine, the CDR3 has a length of 15 residues. The DNA has 36 bases, all within the CDR3, and is read from base 1. Here the chain combines TRBV20-1 and TRBJ2-3, with 7 junctional bases fitting TRBD2. The receptor was derived from a person aged 18-69 years in good health. Sequenced: peripheral blood mononuclear cells. The CDR3 has the sequence CSAQRPSGNTDTQYF. Incomplete CDR3 DNA: TGCAGTGCGCAGAGGCCTAGCGGTAACACAGATACG.